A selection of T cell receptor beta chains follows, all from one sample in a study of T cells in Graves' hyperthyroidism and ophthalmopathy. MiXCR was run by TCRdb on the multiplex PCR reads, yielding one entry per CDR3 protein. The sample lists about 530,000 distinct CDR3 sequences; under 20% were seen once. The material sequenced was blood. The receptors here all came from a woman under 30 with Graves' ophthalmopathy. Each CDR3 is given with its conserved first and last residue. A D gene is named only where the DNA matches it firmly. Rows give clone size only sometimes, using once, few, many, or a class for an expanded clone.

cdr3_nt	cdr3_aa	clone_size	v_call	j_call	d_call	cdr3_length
TGTGCCAGCAGCCTCGGGACTAGCGGGAGGGCAGGAGATACGCAGTATTTT	CASSLGTSGRAGDTQYF	many	TRBV5-6	TRBJ2-3	TRBD2	17
TGTGCCAGCAGTTCGAGGACTAGCGGGGGCACAGATACGCAGTATTTT	CASSSRTSGGTDTQYF	many	TRBV12-3/TRBV12-4	TRBJ2-3	TRBD2	16
TGTGCCAGCAGGAAGCACTCGGGGATTTACGAGCAGTACTTC	CASRKHSGIYEQYF	many	TRBV5-5	TRBJ2-7	-	14
TGTGCCAGCAGTGGACAGGGTTACGCTGGAAACACCATATATTTT	CASSGQGYAGNTIYF	many	TRBV2	TRBJ1-3	TRBD1	15
TGTGCCAGTAGTCTCCAGGGGGCTGGGAACACTGAAGCTTTCTTT	CASSLQGAGNTEAFF	-	TRBV19	TRBJ1-1	TRBD1	15
TGTGCCAGCAGTTCAGACCCGGACAATGAGCAGTTCTTC	CASSSDPDNEQFF	many	TRBV28	TRBJ2-1	-	13
TGTGCCAGCAGTGATGATAGTGTGTACGAGCAGTACTTC	CASSDDSVYEQYF	many	TRBV6-1	TRBJ2-7	-	13
TGTGCCAGCAGCCGGCAGGGCCATCAGCCCCAGCATTTT	CASSRQGHQPQHF	many	TRBV3-1	TRBJ1-5	-	13
TGTGCCATCAGTGTTTTGGGTGGAGGCTACACCTTC	CAISVLGGGYTF	many	TRBV10-3	TRBJ1-2	-	12
TGTGCCAGCAGTTCAACTCGGGCCTCGCGACGGAGGGCTAACTATGGCTACACCTTC	CASSSTRASRRRANYGYTF	-	TRBV6-1	TRBJ1-2	-	19
TGTGCCAGCAGGCCCAGCGGGCTTAGCACAGATACGCAGTATTTT	CASRPSGLSTDTQYF	many	TRBV7-8	TRBJ2-3	-	15
TGTGCCAGCAGTGGAGGGGTCCAAAGTGAAAAACTGTTTTTT	CASSGGVQSEKLFF	-	TRBV2	TRBJ1-4	-	14
TGCAGTGCTACAACCCGGGACTACTCCTCCTACGAGCAGTACTTC	CSATTRDYSSYEQYF	many	TRBV20-1	TRBJ2-7	TRBD2	15
TGTGCCAGCAGCTTAGTCCCGGACTACGAGCAGTACTTC	CASSLVPDYEQYF	few	TRBV7-6	TRBJ2-7	-	13
TGTGCCAGCAGATCCGGGACAGGGGAATCCTACGAGCAGTACTTC	CASRSGTGESYEQYF	many	TRBV27	TRBJ2-7	TRBD1	15
TGTGCCAGTAGTTCCGCTGTGGGCGCCTCCCAATGGGAGGGCTACACCTTC	CASSSAVGASQWEGYTF	-	TRBV19	TRBJ1-2	-	17
TGTGCCAGCAGTGAATGGGGGAACCAGGGAAACATTCAGTACTTC	CASSEWGNQGNIQYF	many	TRBV2	TRBJ2-4	-	15
TGTGCCAGCAGCTTCGACGGCTCCTACGAGCAGTACTTC	CASSFDGSYEQYF	many	TRBV7-9	TRBJ2-7	-	13
TGCAGTCTAAAAAACAGGGGGGATGGCAATGAGCAGTTCTTC	CSLKNRGDGNEQFF	-	TRBV20-1	TRBJ2-1	TRBD1	14
TGTGCCAGCAGCGTAGTTCCTGGGACAGGGGCCGGGGAGCTGTTTTTT	CASSVVPGTGAGELFF	-	TRBV9	TRBJ2-2	TRBD1	16
TGTGCCAGGGACAGGGGAAGGATTCAGCCCCAGCATTTT	CARDRGRIQPQHF	many	TRBV7-6	TRBJ1-5	TRBD1	13
TGTGCCAGCGAACCGACAGGGGGCTACGAGCAGTACTTC	CASEPTGGYEQYF	-	TRBV28	TRBJ2-7	TRBD1	13